This TCR beta chain was documented in a study of blood T cell repertoires in COVID-19. Overall study context: Acute and convalescent COVID-19 specimens originated in the United States, Italy and Spain. T cells, B-cell-depleted T cells, or PBMCs supplied cDNA or gDNA.

This CDR3 spans 15 amino acids. Per germline, CDR1 KGHSH and CDR2 LQKENI. V lost 3 bases to trimming and J lost 3 bases; unmatched junction nucleotides: 7. Per the original data handling: Reference gene primer amplification gave estimated nucleated cell counts. Assay: immunoSEQ multiplex PCR; the TCRdb copy retains only in-frame clones and omits some. For V, J and clone size, that table is used; D and trimming come from the DNA. The table has about 160,000 clones, about nine tenths seen once. This chain joins TRBV18 and TRBJ1-1; 7 bases are shared with TRBD1. The sample consisted of peripheral blood. The receptor was isolated from a man between 60 and 70 years old with active or convalescent COVID-19. CDR3: CASSPQQGWDTEAFF. As DNA, the CDR3 is TGTGCCAGCTCACCTCAACAGGGGTGGGACACTGAAGCTTTCTTT.